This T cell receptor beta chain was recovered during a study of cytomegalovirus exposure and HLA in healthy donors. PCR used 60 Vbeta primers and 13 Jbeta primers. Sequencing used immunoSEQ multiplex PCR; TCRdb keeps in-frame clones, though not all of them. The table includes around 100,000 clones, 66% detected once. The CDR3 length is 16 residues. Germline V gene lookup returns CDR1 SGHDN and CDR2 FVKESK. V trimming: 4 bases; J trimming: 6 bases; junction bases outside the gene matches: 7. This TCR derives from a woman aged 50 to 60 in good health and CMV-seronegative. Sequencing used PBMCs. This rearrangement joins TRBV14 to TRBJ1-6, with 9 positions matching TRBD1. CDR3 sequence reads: CASSPVGTGPNSPLHF. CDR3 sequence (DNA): TGTGCCAGCAGCCCAGTGGGGACAGGGCCTAATTCACCCCTCCACTTT.